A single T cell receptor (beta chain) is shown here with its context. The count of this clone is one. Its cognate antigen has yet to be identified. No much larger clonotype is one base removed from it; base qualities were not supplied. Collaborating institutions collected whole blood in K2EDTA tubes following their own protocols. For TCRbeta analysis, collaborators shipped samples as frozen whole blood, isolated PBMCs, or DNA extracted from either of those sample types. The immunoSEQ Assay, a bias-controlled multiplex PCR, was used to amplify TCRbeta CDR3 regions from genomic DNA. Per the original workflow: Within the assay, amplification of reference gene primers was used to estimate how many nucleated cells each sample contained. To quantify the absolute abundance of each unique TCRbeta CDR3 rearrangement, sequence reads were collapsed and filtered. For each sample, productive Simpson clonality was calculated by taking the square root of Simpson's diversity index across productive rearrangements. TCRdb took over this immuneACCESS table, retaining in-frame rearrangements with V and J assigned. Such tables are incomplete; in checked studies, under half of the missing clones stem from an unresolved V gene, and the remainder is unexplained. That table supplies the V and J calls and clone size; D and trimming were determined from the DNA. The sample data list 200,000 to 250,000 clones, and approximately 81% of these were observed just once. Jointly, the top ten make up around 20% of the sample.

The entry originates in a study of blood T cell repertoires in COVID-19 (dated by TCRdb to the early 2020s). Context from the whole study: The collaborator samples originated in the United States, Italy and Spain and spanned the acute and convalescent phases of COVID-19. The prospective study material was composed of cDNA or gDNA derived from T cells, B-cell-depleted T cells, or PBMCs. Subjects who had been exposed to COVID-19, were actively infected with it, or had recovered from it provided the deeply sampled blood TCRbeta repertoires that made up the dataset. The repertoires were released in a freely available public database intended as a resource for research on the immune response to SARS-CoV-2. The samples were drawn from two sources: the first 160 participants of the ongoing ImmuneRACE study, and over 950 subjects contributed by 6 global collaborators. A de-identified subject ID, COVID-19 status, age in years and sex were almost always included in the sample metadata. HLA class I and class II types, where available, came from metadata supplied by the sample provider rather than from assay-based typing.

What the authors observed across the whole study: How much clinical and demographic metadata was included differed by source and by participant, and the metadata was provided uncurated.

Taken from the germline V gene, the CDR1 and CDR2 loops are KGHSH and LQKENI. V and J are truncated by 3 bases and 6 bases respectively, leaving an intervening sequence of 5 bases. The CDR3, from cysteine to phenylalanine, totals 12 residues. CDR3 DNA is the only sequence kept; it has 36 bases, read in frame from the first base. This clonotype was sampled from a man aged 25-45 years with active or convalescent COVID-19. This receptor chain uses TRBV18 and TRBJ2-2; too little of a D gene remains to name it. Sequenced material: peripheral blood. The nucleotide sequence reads TGTGCCAGCTCACCTACATCCGGGGAGCTGTTTTTT. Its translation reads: CASSPTSGELFF.